The source of this T cell receptor (beta chain) is a study of memory CD4+ T cells and cytomegalovirus serostatus. At the level of the study: Donors were healthy Belgian adults, 8 to 10 CMV seropositive and approximately 25 seronegative. General study results and limits: About two fifths of the roughly 150 known CMV-associated TCRbeta sequences appeared in CD4+ memory. Suggested: most of the CMV-linked TCR signature lies in CD4+ memory cells.

Single viable CD3+CD4+CD8-CD45RO+ cells were sorted as the memory CD4+ T cells. Positive selection with CD4 microbeads enriched total CD4+ T cells. In regard to this clone: As yet, its antigen is unknown.

TCRdb's table, derived via immunoSEQ multiplex PCR, lists solely in-frame clones and lacks some. The repertoire consists of 80,000 to 100,000 clones, with 80% occurring once and the leading ten covering less than 4.5%. The length of the CDR3 is 16 residues. The V gene lost 2 bases and the J gene lost 4 bases, with 15 bases spanning the gap. CDR1 is MNHEY and CDR2 is SVGAGI in the germline V gene. The sequencing input was memory CD4+ T cells from blood. The chain uses TRBV6-5 and TRBJ1-5; TRBD1 might be the D (5 bases). This receptor was taken from an adult in good health and CMV-seropositive. Here the CDR3 reads CASSYSSSGRNQPQHF. For the CDR3, the DNA is TGTGCCAGCAGTTACAGCTCCTCAGGGAGAAATCAGCCCCAGCATTTT.